A selection of T cell receptor beta chains follows, all from one sample in a study of regulatory T cells in long-lasting Graves disease. Each CDR3 protein gets one entry after TCRdb re-called the multiplex PCR reads with MiXCR. The sample lists 360,000 or so distinct CDR3 sequences, roughly 15% occurring once. These sequences were also reported in another study, on T cells in Graves' hyperthyroidism and ophthalmopathy.

The input for sequencing was peripheral blood mononuclear cells (PBMCs), taken at new diagnosis, from a patient treated with antithyroid drugs. The receptors were sampled from a woman aged 18-29 years with Graves disease. CDR3s include the opening cysteine and the closing phenylalanine or tryptophan. D genes are given only for firm matches. Clone size is given for some rows only: seen once, a few or many times, or a class if the clone is expanded.

j_call d_call clone_size v_call cdr3_nt cdr3_aa
TRBJ2-1 TRBD2 medium-sized TRBV11-2 TGTGCCAGCAGCTCGAGCGGGAGCTCCTACAATGAGCAGTTCTTC CASSSSGSSYNEQFF
TRBJ1-1 NA many TRBV27 TGTGCCAGCAGTTCGAGGGGGAACACTGAAGCTTTCTTT CASSSRGNTEAFF
TRBJ2-3 TRBD2 NA TRBV19 TGTGCCAGTAGCGGACTAGCGGGAGGGAGTTGGAGCACAGATACGCAGTATTTT CASSGLAGGSWSTDTQYF
TRBJ1-5 TRBD1 few TRBV6-1 TGTGCCAGCAGAACCGAGAGGGGACAGGGACAGCCCCAGCATTTT CASRTERGQGQPQHF
TRBJ1-4 TRBD1 NA TRBV7-2 TGTGCCAGCAGCGCCAGGACAGGACGACTGTTTTTT CASSARTGRLFF
TRBJ1-1 NA many TRBV9 TGTGCCAGCAGCGTAACCCTAGGGCACACTGAAGCTTTCTTT CASSVTLGHTEAFF
TRBJ2-7 TRBD1 few TRBV19 TGTGCCAGCGGGGGACAGGGGAGTCTTCTCGAGCAGTACTTC CASGGQGSLLEQYF
TRBJ1-4 NA many TRBV28 TGTGCCAGCAGTTCCCCCCAAGAGTCGACTAATGAAAAACTGTTTTTT CASSSPQESTNEKLFF
TRBJ1-2 NA many TRBV9 TGTGCCAGCAGCGTAGGACAGGAGGACGTCTATGGCTACACCTTC CASSVGQEDVYGYTF
TRBJ1-1 NA many TRBV27 TGTGCCAGCAGTTTACGATGGAGGTCAACTGAAGCTTTCTTT CASSLRWRSTEAFF
TRBJ2-3 NA many TRBV5-1 TGCGCCAGCAGCGTCGGGGGAAGCACAGATACGCAGTATTTT CASSVGGSTDTQYF
TRBJ1-3 TRBD1 many TRBV20-1 TGCAGTGCTAGAGTTAGGACAGGGCTCGGTGGAAACACCATATATTTT CSARVRTGLGGNTIYF
TRBJ2-7 TRBD2 many TRBV12-3/TRBV12-4 TGTGCCAGCAGTATTTCAGCGGGGAACTCCTACGAGCAGTACTTC CASSISAGNSYEQYF
TRBJ1-1 NA many TRBV6-2/TRBV6-3 TGTGCCAGCAATGGCTGGGTTGGGACTGAAGCTTTCTTT CASNGWVGTEAFF
TRBJ2-5 NA many TRBV2 TGTGCCAGCCAGTTACTGGCGCGACAAGAGACCCAGTACTTC CASQLLARQETQYF
TRBJ1-5 NA few TRBV4-1 TGCGCCAGCAGCCAAAACGGACCGTATAGCAATCAGCCCCAGCATTTT CASSQNGPYSNQPQHF
TRBJ2-1 NA NA TRBV24-1 TGTGCCACCACGCCCGGGGAATACAATGAGCAGTTCTTC CATTPGEYNEQFF
TRBJ2-5 NA many TRBV7-3 TGTGCCAGCAGCCCCACAGGGGCGGGGGAGACCCAGTACTTC CASSPTGAGETQYF